The T cell receptor (beta chain) under discussion was sequenced for a study of CD8 T cells in ankylosing spondylitis. Points from the study as a whole: About eight highly homologous variants made up a TCR beta motif that seemed to typify ankylosing spondylitis blood. CD8+ by phenotype, disease-linked clones were relatively rare in peripheral blood.

One entry per CDR3 protein results from TCRdb running MiXCR on the 5' RACE reads. In the table there are fewer than 200,000 distinct CDR3 sequences, 18% of which are singletons. Ten or more counts support this clonotype. Its antigen is as yet unknown. Trimming removed 1 base from V and 9 bases from J; junction bases left unmatched: 11. Germline CDR1 reads LGHNA; CDR2 reads YSLEER. The CDR3 consists of 16 residues. This clonotype originated in a male donor under 30 with ankylosing spondylitis or in good health (not recorded which). Sequencing used blood, either unsorted or a sorted T cell fraction (not recorded which). The V gene is TRBV4-3, the J gene TRBJ2-1; 8 nucleotides match TRBD2. In DNA, the CDR3 is TGCGCCAGCAGCCAAGTGGGTGGCGGGAGGTATGGTGAGCAGTTCTTC. Its protein product is CASSQVGGGRYGEQFF.